These T cell receptor beta chains were read from a single sample in a study of radiotherapy plus CTLA-4 blockade in lung cancer. Profiled with immunoSEQ multiplex PCR; TCRdb holds only in-frame clones, not every one. The sample contains some 110,000 clones, roughly 80% of which appear only once. Sequences were derived from peripheral blood, sampled from a patient treated with radiotherapy plus ipilimumab. All receptors derive from a human donor with non-small cell lung cancer that progressed on radiotherapy plus ipilimumab. Some clones in this sample may be carry-over from other donors' samples. The CDR3 runs from the conserved cysteine through the conserved F or W. Each record gives: V gene, J gene, D gene, clone size, CDR3 protein, CDR3 DNA. D genes are given only for firm matches. A clone size is listed for some rows: how often the clone was seen (once, few, many), or a class if it is expanded.

TRBV28,TRBJ1-1,-,few,CASSLFGTEAFF,TGTGCCAGCAGTTTATTCGGCACTGAAGCTTTCTTT
TRBV23-1,TRBJ2-2,TRBD1,-,CASSQYERVQGSATGELFF,TGCGCCAGCAGTCAATATGAAAGGGTACAGGGGAGTGCCACCGGGGAGCTGTTTTTT
TRBV7-2,TRBJ1-3,-,-,CASSLTGASSGNTIYF,TGTGCCAGCAGCTTAACGGGGGCGAGCTCTGGAAACACCATATATTTT
TRBV9,TRBJ1-1,-,once,CASSEGEPWTANTEAFF,TGTGCCAGCAGCGAAGGAGAACCGTGGACAGCTAACACTGAAGCTTTCTTT
TRBV29-1,TRBJ1-5,-,-,CSVAERGSNQPQHF,TGCAGCGTTGCTGAGAGGGGCAGCAATCAGCCCCAGCATTTT
TRBV25-1,TRBJ1-2,-,-,CASSESSPNYGYTF,TGTGCCAGCAGTGAATCCAGCCCTAACTATGGCTACACCTTC
TRBV23-1,TRBJ2-7,TRBD1,-,CASSQRDREHEQYF,TGCGCCAGCAGTCAAAGGGACAGGGAGCACGAGCAGTACTTC
TRBV11-1,TRBJ1-2,-,-,CASSLYGNGYTF,TGTGCCAGCAGCTTATATGGCAATGGCTACACCTTC
TRBV11-1,TRBJ1-4,TRBD1,-,CASSPEGTANEKLFF,TGTGCCAGCAGCCCCGAGGGGACAGCTAATGAAAAACTGTTTTTT
TRBV6-5,TRBJ2-7,-,-,CASSYEGSYEQYF,TGTGCCAGCAGTTACGAGGGCTCCTACGAGCAGTACTTC
TRBV5-1,TRBJ2-2,TRBD1,-,CASSRWTGANTGELFF,TGCGCCAGCAGCCGATGGACAGGAGCGAACACCGGGGAGCTGTTTTTT
TRBV4-2,TRBJ2-7,-,-,CASSQEGNEQYF,TGTGCCAGCAGCCAAGAAGGGAACGAGCAGTACTTC
TRBV9,TRBJ2-7,TRBD1,-,CASSLGQEYYEQYF,TGTGCCAGCTCCCTTGGACAGGAATACTACGAGCAGTACTTC
TRBV19,TRBJ1-5,-,-,CASKRQGSNQPQHF,TGTGCCAGTAAACGCCAGGGGAGCAATCAGCCCCAGCATTTT
TRBV7-2,TRBJ2-3,TRBD1,-,CASSIDRARTDTQYF,TGTGCCAGCAGCATCGACAGGGCCCGCACAGATACGCAGTATTTT
TRBV5-4,TRBJ2-7,TRBD1,-,CASSLGDSQIYEQYF,TGTGCCAGCAGCTTGGGGGACAGCCAGATCTACGAGCAGTACTTC
TRBV28,TRBJ2-3,-,-,CANRGADTDTQYF,TGTGCCAACCGGGGGGCCGACACAGATACGCAGTATTTT
TRBV30,TRBJ2-7,-,-,CAWSVLGLKYEQYF,TGTGCCTGGAGTGTACTCGGCCTGAAATACGAGCAGTACTTC
TRBV5-4,TRBJ2-3,-,-,CASSGDSFLTTDTQYF,TGTGCCAGCAGCGGAGACAGTTTCCTCACCACAGATACGCAGTATTTT
TRBV19,TRBJ1-2,-,-,CASSIGGRGYYGYTF,TGTGCCAGTAGTATAGGAGGCAGGGGATACTATGGCTACACCTTC
TRBV18,TRBJ2-7,TRBD1,-,CASSPGTGGGYEQYF,TGTGCCAGCTCTCCCGGGACAGGGGGCGGGTACGAGCAGTACTTC
TRBV9,TRBJ2-2,-,-,CASSQRGAGELFF,TGTGCCAGCAGCCAGAGGGGAGCCGGGGAGCTGTTTTTT
TRBV6-6,TRBJ1-1,-,once,CASSYSTGAATEAFF,TGTGCCAGCAGTTACTCTACGGGGGCGGCCACTGAAGCTTTCTTT
TRBV19,TRBJ2-7,TRBD1,-,CASSKTGQGPYEQYF,TGTGCCAGTAGTAAAACGGGACAGGGCCCCTACGAGCAGTACTTC
TRBV5-6,TRBJ2-3,-,once,CASSLVLTDTQYF,TGTGCCAGCAGCTTGGTCCTGACAGATACGCAGTATTTT
TRBV2,TRBJ2-3,-,-,CASSEGRADTQYF,TGTGCCAGCAGTGAGGGCAGGGCAGATACGCAGTATTTT
TRBV4-2,TRBJ2-1,-,-,CASSQDYVSSYNEQFF,TGTGCCAGCAGCCAAGATTACGTGAGCTCCTACAATGAGCAGTTCTTC
TRBV27,TRBJ1-2,-,-,CASSLFLRVGQFNSYTF,TGTGCCAGCAGTTTATTTTTGAGGGTCGGACAGTTTAATAGCTACACCTTC
TRBV11-1,TRBJ1-2,-,-,CASSPGHLGTYGYTF,TGTGCCAGCAGTCCTGGACACCTTGGAACGTATGGCTACACCTTC
TRBV11-2,TRBJ2-7,-,few,CASSLGIWGYEQYF,TGTGCCAGCAGCTTAGGGATCTGGGGTTACGAGCAGTACTTC
TRBV11-3,TRBJ1-6,TRBD1,few,CASSSGQGSYSPLHF,TGTGCCAGCAGCTCCGGACAGGGGTCCTATTCACCCCTCCACTTT
TRBV7-9,TRBJ2-3,TRBD2,-,CASSLSTSEYHDTQYF,TGTGCCAGCAGCTTATCGACTAGCGAATATCACGATACGCAGTATTTT
TRBV5-5,TRBJ2-7,-,-,CASSLSGSTSYEQYF,TGTGCCAGCAGCTTGTCCGGCAGTACCTCCTACGAGCAGTACTTC
TRBV7-3,TRBJ2-7,-,-,CASSLGLLTGSDEQYF,TGTGCCAGCAGCTTGGGTTTACTCACAGGGTCGGACGAGCAGTACTTC
TRBV7-5,TRBJ2-7,-,few,CVRRVGQPSYEQYF,TGTGTCAGAAGAGTGGGACAGCCATCCTACGAGCAGTACTTC
TRBV5-1,TRBJ1-2,-,-,CASSLAQAGDGYTF,TGCGCCAGCAGCTTGGCCCAGGCAGGGGATGGCTACACCTTC
TRBV7-9,TRBJ1-2,-,-,CASSLAATGTFYGYTF,TGTGCCAGCAGCTTAGCGGCTACAGGGACGTTCTATGGCTACACCTTC
TRBV4-3,TRBJ2-2,-,-,CASSPTTIGELFF,TGCGCCAGCAGCCCGACTACGATCGGGGAGCTGTTTTTT
TRBV18,TRBJ2-4,-,-,CASSPQPGTAAKNIQYF,TGTGCCAGCTCACCGCAACCCGGGACCGCAGCCAAAAACATTCAGTACTTC
TRBV6-1,TRBJ2-2,-,few,CASSWGEKNTGELFF,TGTGCCAGCAGCTGGGGGGAAAAGAACACCGGGGAGCTGTTTTTT
TRBV5-1,TRBJ1-2,-,-,CASSLSPEYGYTF,TGCGCCAGCAGCTTGAGTCCTGAATATGGCTACACCTTC
TRBV7-2,TRBJ2-3,-,-,CASSPLVDTQYF,TGTGCCAGCAGCCCCCTAGTGGATACGCAGTATTTT
TRBV11-3,TRBJ2-3,-,few,CASARGSTDTQYF,TGTGCCAGCGCCCGTGGGAGCACAGATACGCAGTATTTT
TRBV4-1,TRBJ1-3,-,few,CASSQDRQLSGNTIYF,TGCGCCAGCAGCCAAGATCGGCAGCTCTCTGGAAACACCATATATTTT
TRBV19,TRBJ2-7,-,-,CASSDRNAGYEQYF,TGTGCCAGCAGCGACCGGAACGCTGGGTACGAGCAGTACTTC
TRBV19,TRBJ2-1,-,-,CASSMDLLNEQFF,TGTGCCAGTAGTATGGACCTCCTCAATGAGCAGTTCTTC
TRBV14,TRBJ2-6,-,-,CASSQETPGANVLTF,TGTGCCAGCAGCCAAGAAACCCCTGGGGCCAACGTCCTGACTTTC
TRBV10-1,TRBJ1-2,-,-,CATLSLRRYGYTF,TGCGCCACCCTCTCGTTGCGGCGCTATGGCTACACCTTC